The present T cell receptor (beta chain) was sequenced within a study of beta chain features in type 1 diabetes. The CDR3 runs to 16 residues. In germline, CDR1 is SEHNR, CDR2 FQNEAQ (reference sequence). The J segment lost 1 base and the V segment lost 5 bases, leaving 5 bases of the junction unmatched. Expressed TCRB transcripts got sequenced, as all isolated RNA was reverse transcribed. The repertoire was sequenced with immunoSEQ multiplex PCR; TCRdb's copy has only in-frame clones and lacks some. This table has around 310,000 clones, about 10% appearing once. General study results and limits: The study left unresolved whether HLA type influences TCRB rearrangement. Sampled from patients, naive, central memory and Treg TCRB repertoires appeared more similar than those sampled from healthy donors.

With respect to this clone: Its antigen is not identified.

The sequenced sample consisted of naive CD4+ T cells from blood. The receptor was isolated from a woman aged 30 to 39 in good health. The genes are TRBV7-9 and TRBJ1-5, with 10 bases identical to TRBD1. The CDR3 reads CASSAPDRGSNQPQHF. As DNA, the CDR3 is TGTGCCAGCAGCGCCCCGGACAGGGGGAGCAATCAGCCCCAGCATTTT.